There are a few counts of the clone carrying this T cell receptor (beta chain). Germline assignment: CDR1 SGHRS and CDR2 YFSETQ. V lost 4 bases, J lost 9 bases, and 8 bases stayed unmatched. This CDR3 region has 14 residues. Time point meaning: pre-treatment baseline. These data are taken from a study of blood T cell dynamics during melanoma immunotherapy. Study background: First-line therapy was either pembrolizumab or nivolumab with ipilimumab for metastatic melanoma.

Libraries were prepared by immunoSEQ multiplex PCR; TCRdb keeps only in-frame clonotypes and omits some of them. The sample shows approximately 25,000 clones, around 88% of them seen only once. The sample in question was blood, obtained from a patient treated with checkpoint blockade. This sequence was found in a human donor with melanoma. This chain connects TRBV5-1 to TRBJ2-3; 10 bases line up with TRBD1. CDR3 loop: CASSGGTGVSTQYF. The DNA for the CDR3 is TGCGCCAGCAGCGGAGGGACAGGGGTCTCGACGCAGTATTTT.